Listed below are T cell receptor beta chains from one sample, sequenced in a study of molecular identifiers for immune sequencing clone quantification. One entry per CDR3 protein, called by TCRdb with MiXCR from the PCR reads. The data show under 800,000 distinct CDR3 sequences, with 25% seen just once and about 0.84% held by the top ten. Input material: naive CD8+ T cells from blood, with Jurkat cell RNA spiked in. The source of these receptors is a human donor in good health. Some libraries in this study had Jurkat cell RNA spiked in. CDR3s include the opening cysteine and the closing phenylalanine or tryptophan. A D gene is named only where the DNA matches it firmly. Only part of the rows carry a size: once, few, many, or a class if the clone is expanded.

j_gene,d_gene,abundance,v_gene,CDR3aa,CDR3nt
TRBJ1-6,-,many,TRBV4-1,CASSQDGSPTNSPLHF,TGCGCCAGCAGCCAAGATGGGTCCCCGACTAATTCACCCCTCCACTTT
TRBJ2-4,-,many,TRBV4-1,CASSQDRWGRNIQYF,TGCGCCAGCAGCCAAGATCGATGGGGCCGGAACATTCAGTACTTC
TRBJ1-5,TRBD1,few,TRBV6-6,CASSSGTGAQPQHF,TGTGCCAGCAGTTCCGGGACAGGGGCTCAGCCCCAGCATTTT
TRBJ1-2,TRBD1,-,TRBV14,CASSKQGADGYTF,TGTGCCAGCAGCAAACAGGGGGCAGATGGCTACACCTTC
TRBJ1-5,-,few,TRBV4-2,CASSQEFGDTNQPQHF,TGTGCCAGCAGCCAAGAATTCGGGGATACTAATCAGCCCCAGCATTTT
TRBJ2-5,-,many,TRBV20-1,CSAEGDTRPETQYF,TGCAGTGCCGAGGGAGACACTCGCCCGGAGACCCAGTACTTC
TRBJ1-1,-,many,TRBV3-1,CASSQDGGLAFF,TGTGCCAGCAGCCAAGACGGGGGTTTGGCTTTCTTT
TRBJ2-1,TRBD1,-,TRBV4-1,CASSQDRGTGSLSAQFF,TGCGCCAGCAGCCAAGATCGGGGGACAGGGTCCTTGAGTGCGCAGTTCTTC
TRBJ2-3,TRBD2,-,TRBV12-3/TRBV12-4,CASSIIVGLAEMDTQYF,TGTGCCAGCAGCATTATAGTCGGACTAGCGGAAATGGATACGCAGTATTTT
TRBJ2-1,-,few,TRBV19,CASSIGGRNEQFF,TGTGCCAGTAGTATAGGGGGGCGTAATGAGCAGTTCTTC
TRBJ2-7,TRBD2,-,TRBV9,CASSPRLAELYEQYF,TGTGCCAGCAGCCCCCGGCTAGCGGAGCTATACGAGCAGTACTTC
TRBJ1-4,-,few,TRBV13,CASSPGAGDEELFF,TGTGCCAGCAGCCCAGGGGCCGGGGATGAAGAACTGTTTTTT
TRBJ2-7,-,-,TRBV9,CASSVGESSYEQYF,TGTGCCAGCAGCGTGGGGGAGAGCTCCTACGAGCAGTACTTC
TRBJ2-7,-,-,TRBV12-5,CASGLHPREEQYF,TGTGCTAGTGGTTTGCATCCTCGGGAGGAGCAGTACTTC
TRBJ2-1,TRBD2,few,TRBV3-1,CASSRDSGGAYNEQFF,TGTGCCAGCAGCCGGGATAGCGGGGGGGCCTACAATGAGCAGTTCTTC
TRBJ2-5,TRBD2,-,TRBV12-3/TRBV12-4,CTSRILSGGQETQYF,TGTACCAGCAGAATCTTGTCGGGGGGACAAGAGACCCAGTACTTC
TRBJ2-1,-,-,TRBV12-3/TRBV12-4,CVSNPHGEIYNEQFF,TGTGTCAGCAACCCGCATGGGGAAATCTACAATGAGCAGTTCTTC
TRBJ1-2,-,-,TRBV30,CAWMQGKVYGYTF,TGTGCCTGGATGCAAGGGAAAGTCTATGGCTACACCTTC
TRBJ2-2,-,-,TRBV12-3/TRBV12-4,CASTPRGQNFGELFF,TGTGCCAGCACCCCGCGGGGCCAAAATTTCGGGGAGCTGTTTTTT
TRBJ1-1,TRBD1,-,TRBV7-8,CASSSDRGHTEAFF,TGTGCCAGCAGCTCCGACAGGGGGCATACTGAAGCTTTCTTT
TRBJ1-1,TRBD1,-,TRBV6-1,CASSETGTAHPSNTEAFF,TGTGCCAGCAGTGAAACCGGGACAGCCCATCCTTCGAACACTGAAGCTTTCTTT
TRBJ2-7,-,-,TRBV6-5,CASSYIGRGVEQYF,TGTGCCAGCAGTTATATCGGCAGGGGGGTCGAGCAGTACTTC
TRBJ2-7,-,many,TRBV15,CATSTKVSSYEQYF,TGTGCCACCAGCACTAAGGTTAGCTCCTACGAGCAGTACTTC
TRBJ2-7,-,-,TRBV7-9,CASSSRDKAAYEQYF,TGTGCCAGCAGCTCAAGGGACAAAGCCGCCTACGAGCAGTACTTC
TRBJ2-7,TRBD1,few,TRBV7-9,CASSLTGGHYYEQYF,TGTGCCAGCAGCTTAACAGGGGGCCACTACTACGAGCAGTACTTC
TRBJ1-5,-,few,TRBV28,CASSRLGAGKQPQHF,TGTGCCAGCAGCCGCTTGGGGGCCGGGAAGCAGCCCCAGCATTTT
TRBJ1-5,-,many,TRBV7-9,CASSLGSGTQPQHF,TGTGCCAGCAGCTTAGGTTCAGGGACACAGCCCCAGCATTTT
TRBJ2-3,-,many,TRBV7-9,CASSSSESGDTDTQYF,TGTGCCAGCAGCTCATCAGAAAGCGGAGACACAGATACGCAGTATTTT